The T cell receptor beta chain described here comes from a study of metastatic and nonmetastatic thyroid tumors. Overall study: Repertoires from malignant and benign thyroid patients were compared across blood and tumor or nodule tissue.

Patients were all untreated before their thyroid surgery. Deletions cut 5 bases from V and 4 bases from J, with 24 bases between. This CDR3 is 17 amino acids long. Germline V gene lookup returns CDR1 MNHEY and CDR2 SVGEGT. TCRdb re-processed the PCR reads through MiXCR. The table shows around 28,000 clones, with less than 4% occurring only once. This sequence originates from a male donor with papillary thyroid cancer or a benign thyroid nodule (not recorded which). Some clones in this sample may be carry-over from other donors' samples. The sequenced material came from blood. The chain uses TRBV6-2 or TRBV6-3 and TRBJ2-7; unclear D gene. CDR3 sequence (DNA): TGTGCCAGCAGTGACCCGAGCCTCTCGGTAGGCAGGTACGAGCAGTACTTC. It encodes CASSDPSLSVGRYEQYF.